The clone carrying this TCR beta chain was detected only a few times. The antigen remains unidentified. Germline values: CDR1 SGDLS, CDR2 YYNGEE. V was clipped by 0 bases and J by 6 bases; unmatched bases: 0. This CDR3 has 13 residues. One entry per CDR3 protein results from TCRdb running MiXCR on the 5' RACE reads. The sample holds a few hundred thousand distinct CDR3 sequences, about 18% seen once. This sample stems from a study of CD8 T cells in ankylosing spondylitis. Study-wide results and limits: Matched ankylosing spondylitis synovial fluid reportedly contained a significantly enriched population of disease-linked clones. Researchers report that disease-linked clones proved CD8+ and relatively rare in peripheral blood. It appeared that ankylosing spondylitis blood was characterized by a TCR beta motif of several highly homologous variants.

Sequenced: blood, either unsorted or a sorted T cell fraction (not recorded which). The rearrangement joins TRBV9 to TRBJ2-1; 7 nucleotides line up with TRBD1. This TCR was recovered from a male donor with ankylosing spondylitis. The CDR3 region has the DNA TGTGCCAGCAGCGTAGGACAGGGCAATGAGCAGTTCTTC. Protein: CASSVGQGNEQFF.